This T cell receptor beta chain was found in a study of early T cells in non-severe SARS-CoV-2 infection. As for the study in general: Chains from this unsorted whole-blood bulk RNA could not be paired. Study-level findings and limits: Database matching using VDJdb favored anti-spike CD8 responses, with private and CD4 specificities left missing.

Germline-derived CDR1 and CDR2 are SGHRS and YFSETQ. The trim removed 0 bases at V and 8 bases at J, leaving 9 bases unmatched. CDR3 length: 15 residues. Individual cDNA molecules were tagged with unique molecular identifiers. Each CDR3 protein is one row after TCRdb ran MiXCR on the 5' RACE reads. The table has approximately 35,000 distinct CDR3 sequences, 4.5% to 6% seen once. In the case of this clonotype: Its antigen is currently unknown.

Sequencing was done on a sample of whole blood. The rearrangement uses TRBV5-1 and TRBJ2-3, with 7 nucleotides matching TRBD1. The TCR sequence derives from an adult who was a healthcare worker with PCR-confirmed SARS-CoV-2 infection or an uninfected control (not recorded which). The CDR3 sequence is CASSLATGDQGTQYF. The CDR3, as DNA: TGCGCCAGCAGCTTGGCTACAGGGGACCAAGGTACGCAGTATTTT.